This entry describes one T cell receptor (beta chain). Its antigen is undetermined. Template switching added a universal primer site; cDNA carried unique molecular identifiers. TCRdb re-called the 5' RACE reads with MiXCR, one entry per CDR3 protein. The repertoire holds 1.5 million to 2 million distinct CDR3 sequences, with more than 30% as singletons. The record originates from a study of identical twins. Study-wide findings and caveats: Fewer insertions marked abundant cord blood beta clonotypes; young adult naive trended weakly, memory not at all.

The CDR3 covers 14 residues. Germline CDR1 ENHRY, CDR2 SYGVKD. V was clipped by 7 bases and J by 0 bases, with 7 bases between them. The chain employs TRBV10-3 and TRBJ2-6, with D hard to call. This TCR was sampled from a newborn girl in good health. The sample was cord blood. CDR3 in amino acids: CAITPNSGANVLTF. For the CDR3, the DNA is TGTGCCATCACTCCAAACTCTGGGGCCAACGTCCTGACTTTC.